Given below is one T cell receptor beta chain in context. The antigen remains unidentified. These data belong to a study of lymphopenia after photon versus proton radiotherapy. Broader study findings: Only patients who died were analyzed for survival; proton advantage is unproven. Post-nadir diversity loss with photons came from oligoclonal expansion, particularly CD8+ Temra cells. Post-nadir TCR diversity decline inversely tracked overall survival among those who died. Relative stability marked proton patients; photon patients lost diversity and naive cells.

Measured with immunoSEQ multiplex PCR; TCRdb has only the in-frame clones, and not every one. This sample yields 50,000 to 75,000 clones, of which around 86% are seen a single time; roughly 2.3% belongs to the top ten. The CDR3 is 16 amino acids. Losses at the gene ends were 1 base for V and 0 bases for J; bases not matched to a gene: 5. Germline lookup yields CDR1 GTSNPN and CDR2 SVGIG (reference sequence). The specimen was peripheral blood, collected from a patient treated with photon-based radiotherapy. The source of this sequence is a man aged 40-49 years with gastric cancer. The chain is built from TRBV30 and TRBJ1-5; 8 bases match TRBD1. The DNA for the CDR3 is TGTGCCTGGAGTGCCCGGACAGGGAATAGCAATCAGCCCCAGCATTTT. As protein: CAWSARTGNSNQPQHF.